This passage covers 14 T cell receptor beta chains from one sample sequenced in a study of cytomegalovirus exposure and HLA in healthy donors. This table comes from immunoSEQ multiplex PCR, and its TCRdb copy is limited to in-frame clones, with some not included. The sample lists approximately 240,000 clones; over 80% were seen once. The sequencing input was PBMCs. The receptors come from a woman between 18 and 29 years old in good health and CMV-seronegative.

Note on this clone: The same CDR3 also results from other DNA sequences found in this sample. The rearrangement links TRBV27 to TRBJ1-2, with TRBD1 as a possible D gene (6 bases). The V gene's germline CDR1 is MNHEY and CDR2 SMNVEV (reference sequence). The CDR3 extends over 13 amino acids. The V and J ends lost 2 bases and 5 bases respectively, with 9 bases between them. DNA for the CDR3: TGTGCCAGCAGTTTACAGGGGAATTATGGCTACACCTTC. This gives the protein CASSLQGNYGYTF.

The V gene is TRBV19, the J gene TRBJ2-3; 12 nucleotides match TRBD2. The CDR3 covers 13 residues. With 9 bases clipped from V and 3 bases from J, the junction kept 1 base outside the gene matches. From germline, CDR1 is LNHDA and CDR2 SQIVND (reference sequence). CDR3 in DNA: TGTGCCAGCGGGACTAGCGGGACAGATACGCAGTATTTT. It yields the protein CASGTSGTDTQYF.

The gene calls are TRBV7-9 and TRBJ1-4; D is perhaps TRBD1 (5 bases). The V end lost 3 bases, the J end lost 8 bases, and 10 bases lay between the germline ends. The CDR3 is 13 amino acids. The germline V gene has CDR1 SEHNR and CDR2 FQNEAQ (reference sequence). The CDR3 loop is CASSLRKGEKLFF. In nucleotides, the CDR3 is TGTGCCAGCAGCTTGAGAAAGGGGGAAAAACTGTTTTTT.

In DNA form, the CDR3 reads TGCGCCAGCAGCTTTATTGGCGGGTCTAGCTCCTACGAGCAGTACTTC. Encoded protein: CASSFIGGSSSYEQYF. The chain carries TRBV5-1 and TRBJ2-7; maybe TRBD2 (5 bases). V was pared by 2 bases and J by 0 bases, with 15 bases between. This CDR3 is 16 amino acids long. Germline V gene lookup returns CDR1 SGHRS and CDR2 YFSETQ.

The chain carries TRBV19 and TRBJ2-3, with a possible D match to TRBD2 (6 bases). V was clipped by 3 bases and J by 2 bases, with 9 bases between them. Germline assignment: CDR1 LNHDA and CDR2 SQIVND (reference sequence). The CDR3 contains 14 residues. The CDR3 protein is CASSITGLTDTQYF. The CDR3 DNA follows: TGTGCCAGTAGTATTACGGGACTCACAGATACGCAGTATTTT. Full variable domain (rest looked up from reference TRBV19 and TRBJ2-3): DGGITQSPKYLFRKEGQNVTLSCEQNLNHDAMYWYRQDPGQGLRLIYYSQIVNDFQKGDIAEGYSVSREKKESFPLTVTSAQKNPTAFYLCASSITGLTDTQYFGPGTRLTVL.

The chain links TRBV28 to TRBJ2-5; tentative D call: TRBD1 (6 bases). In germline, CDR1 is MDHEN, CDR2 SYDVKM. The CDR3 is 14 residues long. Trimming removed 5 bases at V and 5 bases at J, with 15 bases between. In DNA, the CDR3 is TGTGCCAGCAGTGACCGGACAGTCGACGAGACCCAGTACTTC. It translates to CASSDRTVDETQYF.

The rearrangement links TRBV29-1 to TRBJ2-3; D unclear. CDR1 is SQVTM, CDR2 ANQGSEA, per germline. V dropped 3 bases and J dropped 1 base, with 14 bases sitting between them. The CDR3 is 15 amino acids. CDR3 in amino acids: CSVEIGYGGTDTQYF. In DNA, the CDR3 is TGCAGCGTTGAGATAGGATATGGAGGCACAGATACGCAGTATTTT.

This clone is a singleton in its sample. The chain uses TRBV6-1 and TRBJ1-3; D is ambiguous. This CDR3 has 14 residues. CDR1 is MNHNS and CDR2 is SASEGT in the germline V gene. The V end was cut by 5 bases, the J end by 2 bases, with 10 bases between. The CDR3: CASSFSGTGNTIYF. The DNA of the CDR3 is TGTGCCAGCAGTTTTTCCGGGACTGGAAACACCATATATTTT.

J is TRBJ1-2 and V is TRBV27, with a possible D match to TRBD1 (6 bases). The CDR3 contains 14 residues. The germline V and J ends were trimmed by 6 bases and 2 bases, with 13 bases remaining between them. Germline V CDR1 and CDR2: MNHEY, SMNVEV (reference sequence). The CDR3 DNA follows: TGTGCCAGCAGAGGTGGGGGCTCGAACTATGGCTACACCTTC. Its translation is CASRGGGSNYGYTF.

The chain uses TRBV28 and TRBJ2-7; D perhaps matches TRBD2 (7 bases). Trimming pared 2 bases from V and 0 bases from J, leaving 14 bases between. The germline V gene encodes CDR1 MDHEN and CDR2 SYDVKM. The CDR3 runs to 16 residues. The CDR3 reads CASSLVGGRSSYEQYF. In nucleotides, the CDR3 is TGTGCCAGCAGTTTAGTCGGGGGGCGTTCCTCCTACGAGCAGTACTTC.

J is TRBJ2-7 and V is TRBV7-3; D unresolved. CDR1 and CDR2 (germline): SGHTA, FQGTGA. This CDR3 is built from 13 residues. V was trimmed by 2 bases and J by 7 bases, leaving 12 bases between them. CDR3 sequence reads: CASSLSHALEQYF. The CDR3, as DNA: TGTGCCAGCAGCTTATCTCACGCCCTAGAGCAGTACTTC.

The CDR3 DNA sequence: TGCAGCGCCGACGGAGGGACAGGGGCGTCCTACGAGCAGTACTTC. It specifies CSADGGTGASYEQYF. The gene calls are TRBV29-1 and TRBJ2-7; 10 positions agree with TRBD1. Germline V gives CDR1 SQVTM, CDR2 ANQGSEA. With 7 bases clipped from V and 1 base from J, the junction kept 10 bases outside the gene matches. The CDR3 runs 15 residues.

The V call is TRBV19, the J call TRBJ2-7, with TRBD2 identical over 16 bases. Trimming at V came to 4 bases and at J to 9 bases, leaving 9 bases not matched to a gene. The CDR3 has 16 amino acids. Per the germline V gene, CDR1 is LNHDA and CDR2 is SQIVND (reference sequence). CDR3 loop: CASSSPGTSGRARQYF. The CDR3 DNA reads TGTGCCAGTAGTAGTCCCGGGACTAGCGGGAGGGCCAGGCAGTACTTC.

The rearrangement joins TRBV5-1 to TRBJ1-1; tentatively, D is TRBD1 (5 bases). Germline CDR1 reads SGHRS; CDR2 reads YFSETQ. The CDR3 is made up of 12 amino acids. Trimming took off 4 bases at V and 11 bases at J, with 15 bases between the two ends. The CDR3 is CASSPDTPAAFF. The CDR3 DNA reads TGCGCCAGCAGCCCGGACACCCCGGCCGCTTTCTTT.